This T cell receptor (beta chain) was captured in a study of T cell changes during pregnancy in multiple sclerosis. Profiling relied on immunoSEQ multiplex PCR, and the TCRdb table lists in-frame clones only, not all of them. The repertoire holds approximately 59,000 clones, with approximately 89% as singletons. Trimming removed 4 bases at V and 0 bases at J, with 16 bases between. Germline V gives CDR1 SGDLS, CDR2 YYNGEE. The CDR3 sequence is 16 residues long. This rearrangement joins TRBV9 to TRBJ2-5, with a weak D call TRBD2 (6 bases). This TCR came from a female donor in good health, enrolled as a control in a pregnancy study. Sequences were derived from peripheral blood, sampled in the third trimester of pregnancy. CDR3 region: CASSPRGGTDQETQYF. In DNA, the CDR3 is TGTGCCAGCAGCCCCCGAGGAGGGACCGACCAAGAGACCCAGTACTTC.